The 29 T cell receptor beta chains listed next were all sequenced from one sample in a study of beta chain features in type 1 diabetes. General study results and limits: Moderate yet significant TCRB CDR3 shortening was seen in Type 1 diabetes patients in all four CD4+ subsets.

The entirety of the isolated RNA underwent reverse transcription, so expressed TCRB transcripts were sequenced. Repertoires were generated with immunoSEQ multiplex PCR, while TCRdb's copy carries only in-frame clones and drops some. The data contain some 660,000 clones, over 13% of them seen just once; the ten biggest clones take up roughly 0.04%. No antigen is known for these receptors. Sequences were obtained from naive CD4+ T cells from blood. These receptors all stem from a man younger than 30 with type 1 diabetes.

This clone was seen a handful of times. The genes are TRBV4-3 and TRBJ1-2, with D possibly being TRBD1 (5 bases). The CDR3 length is 15 residues. The V gene lost 2 bases and the J gene lost 8 bases, with 18 bases spanning the gap. Germline CDR1 LGHNA, CDR2 YSLEER. CDR3 in DNA: TGCGCCAGCAGCCAACTTATTGGGGCGCCCCGGGGCTACACCTTC. This translates into CASSQLIGAPRGYTF.

The chain has TRBV6-1 and TRBJ1-1; possibly TRBD1 for D (5 bases). The CDR3 is 14 residues long. Germline V CDR1 and CDR2: MNHNS, SASEGT. V lost 4 bases and J lost 3, with 12 bases in between. The CDR3 reads CASSVQEAYTEAFF. The CDR3 bases are TGTGCCAGCAGTGTACAGGAGGCCTACACTGAAGCTTTCTTT.

This clone came up a few times. The rearrangement links TRBV9 to TRBJ2-3; D not certain. The CDR3 runs to 17 residues. Germline V gene lookup returns CDR1 SGDLS and CDR2 YYNGEE. Between the trimmed V and J ends, which lost 0 bases and 4 bases, there was a span of 18 bases. The CDR3 here is CASSVANLVTTPDTQYF. The DNA for the CDR3 is TGTGCCAGCAGCGTAGCTAACCTCGTAACCACTCCAGATACGCAGTATTTT.

The chain joins TRBV9 to TRBJ2-2; TRBD1 matches 7 bases. The CDR3 consists of 14 residues. Germline loops: CDR1 SGDLS, CDR2 YYNGEE. The V and J ends lost 3 bases and 7 bases, in that order; junction bases with no gene match: 6. The CDR3 reads CASSATTGVGELFF. The DNA for the CDR3 is TGTGCCAGCAGCGCAACTACAGGGGTCGGGGAGCTGTTTTTT.

Concerning this clone: This specimen includes other DNA sequences encoding the same CDR3. The chain combines TRBV20-1 with TRBJ2-5; D might be TRBD1 (5 bases). V gave up 2 bases and J gave up 5 bases, with 6 bases separating them. This CDR3 region has 11 residues. CDR1 is DFQATT and CDR2 is SNEGSKA in the germline V gene (reference sequence). The CDR3 is CSARRGETQYF. As DNA, the CDR3 is TGCAGTGCTAGAAGGGGTGAGACCCAGTACTTC.

J is TRBJ2-7 and V is TRBV21-1; the table assigns TRBD2, which was not confirmed against the DNA. TRBV21-1 is a known pseudogene. This CDR3 has 11 amino acids. The CDR3 DNA reads TGTGCCAGCAGCAAAGTCTGCGAGCAGTACTTC. It encodes CASSKVCEQYF.

The V and J genes are TRBV7-9 and TRBJ2-5; D is ambiguous. Trimming left V 4 bases short and J 4 bases short, with 10 bases between. Per germline, CDR1 SEHNR and CDR2 FQNEAQ (reference sequence). This CDR3 has 13 amino acids. CDR3 DNA sequence: TGTGCCAGCAGCTCGGGTGGTTTAGAGACCCAGTACTTC. Protein product: CASSSGGLETQYF. Drawing the rest from reference TRBV7-9 and TRBJ2-5, the complete variable domain is DTGVSQNPRHKITKRGQNVTFRCDPISEHNRLYWYRQTLGQGPEFLTYFQNEAQLEKSRLLSDRFSAERPKGSFSTLEIQRTEQGDSAMYLCASSSGGLETQYFGPGTRLLVL.

The rearrangement uses TRBV7-9 and TRBJ2-7; the D gene is possibly TRBD2 (7 bases). The CDR3 runs 16 residues. The V and J ends lost 5 bases and 1 base respectively, with 18 bases between them. Germline V CDR1 and CDR2: SEHNR, FQNEAQ (reference sequence). CDR3 nucleotide sequence: TGTGCCAGCAGCGCCCAAACAGGGAGGGTTTCCTACGAGCAGTACTTC. It translates to CASSAQTGRVSYEQYF.

Only a few counts were recorded for this clone. Here the CDR3 reads CASSPQGAQETQYF. CDR3 in DNA: TGTGCCAGCTCACCACAGGGGGCCCAGGAGACCCAGTACTTC. V usage is TRBV18 and J usage is TRBJ2-5; 7 bases fit TRBD1. Germline trimming cut 1 base from V and 5 bases from J; bases unmatched to any gene: 4. The germline V gene has CDR1 KGHSH and CDR2 LQKENI. The CDR3 sequence is 14 residues long.

This clone was seen more than once but under ten times. The V and J genes are TRBV30 and TRBJ2-1, with D hard to call. Trimming removed 5 bases from V and 6 bases from J, with 11 bases in between. CDR1 is GTSNPN, CDR2 SVGIG, per germline (reference sequence). The CDR3 loop spans 12 amino acids. The CDR3 DNA reads TGTGCCTGGGAACAAATACCCAATGAGCAGTTCTTC. The encoded protein is CAWEQIPNEQFF.

The rearrangement joins TRBV13 to TRBJ2-3, with 10 bases identical to TRBD2. Germline V CDR1 and CDR2: PRHDT, FYEKMQ (reference sequence). The CDR3 runs to 14 residues. Unmatched junction bases numbered 6, after V lost 7 bases and J lost 5 bases. The CDR3 sequence is CASILAGVIDTQYF. The DNA for the CDR3 is TGTGCCAGCATCCTAGCGGGAGTCATAGATACGCAGTATTTT.

The chain combines TRBV30 with TRBJ1-1; D is unresolved. The CDR3 has 12 residues. Trimming took off 3 bases at V and 7 bases at J, with 12 bases between the two ends. In germline, CDR1 is GTSNPN, CDR2 SVGIG (reference sequence). This CDR3 is CAWRGGGDEAFF. CDR3 in DNA: TGTGCCTGGAGGGGCGGCGGGGATGAAGCTTTCTTT. The full variable domain, its missing parts supplied by reference TRBV30 and TRBJ1-1, is SQTIHQWPATLVQPVGSPLSLECTVEGTSNPNLYWYRQAAGRGLQLLFYSVGIGQISSEVPQNLSASRPQDRQFILSSKKLLLSDSGFYLCAWRGGGDEAFFGQGTRLTVV.

The gene calls are TRBV11-1 and TRBJ2-7; D gene unclear. Germline CDR1 and CDR2: SGHAT and FQDESV (reference sequence). V shed 1 base and J shed 1 base, with 5 bases lying between them. This CDR3 region has 13 residues. The CDR3 is CASSLGQSYEQYF. The CDR3 nucleotides are TGTGCCAGCAGCTTAGGCCAATCCTACGAGCAGTACTTC.

This clone was detected a few times. The chain combines TRBV30 with TRBJ1-5, with D unclear. The CDR3 runs 14 residues. Germline V CDR1 and CDR2: GTSNPN, SVGIG (reference sequence). V was clipped by 1 base and J by 3 bases, with 10 bases between them. The CDR3 sequence is CAWSANINNQPQHF. The CDR3 DNA sequence: TGTGCCTGGAGTGCCAACATAAACAATCAGCCCCAGCATTTT.

This clone was seen a few times. Within the sample, other DNA sequences also encode this same CDR3. The genes are TRBV30 and TRBJ1-5, with unresolved D. The ends were cut back, 0 bases at V and 0 bases at J, with 3 bases in the middle. The CDR3 is 13 residues long. Germline values: CDR1 GTSNPN, CDR2 SVGIG (reference sequence). Here the CDR3 DNA reads TGTGCCTGGAGTGTCAATAGCAATCAGCCCCAGCATTTT. This translates into CAWSVNSNQPQHF.

This clone was seen more than once but under ten times. This chain links TRBV30 with TRBJ2-1, with TRBD2 matching 11 bases. CDR3 length: 19 amino acids. Germline V lookup: CDR1 GTSNPN, CDR2 SVGIG (reference sequence). With 0 bases clipped from V and 0 bases from J, the junction kept 10 bases outside the gene matches. The CDR3 region is CAWSVIGLAGGFSYNEQFF. Here the CDR3 DNA reads TGTGCCTGGAGTGTTATCGGTCTAGCGGGGGGCTTCTCCTACAATGAGCAGTTCTTC.

The gene calls are TRBV29-1 and TRBJ2-5; TRBD2 matches at 11 bases. V lost 6 bases, J lost 4 bases, and 4 bases stayed unmatched. This CDR3 has 13 amino acids. Per germline, CDR1 SQVTM and CDR2 ANQGSEA. CDR3 DNA: TGCAGCGTATCTAGCGGGGGGACAGAGACCCAGTACTTC. Residues: CSVSSGGTETQYF.

The chain couples TRBV30 to TRBJ1-1; 9 nucleotides agree with TRBD1. Per the germline V gene, CDR1 is GTSNPN and CDR2 is SVGIG (reference sequence). This CDR3 spans 13 amino acids. V shed 7 bases and J 4 bases; nucleotides not matched to a gene: 7. The CDR3 nucleotides are TGTGCCTTCCACAGGGGGCCGAGCACTGAAGCTTTCTTT. Residues: CAFHRGPSTEAFF.

V is TRBV9 and J is TRBJ2-6, with 8 bases lining up with TRBD2. Germline CDR1 and CDR2: SGDLS and YYNGEE. The V and J ends lost 4 bases and 1 base, in that order; junction bases with no gene match: 10. The CDR3 runs to 18 residues. CDR3 in DNA: TGTGCCAGCAGCCCCGGGCGGGGGGCGTTATCTGGGGCCAACGTCCTGACTTTC. Residues: CASSPGRGALSGANVLTF.

This clone was detected only a few times. This CDR3 is CASSLDWPGANYGYTF. The CDR3 region has the DNA TGTGCCAGCAGCTTAGATTGGCCAGGGGCTAACTATGGCTACACCTTC. The J gene is TRBJ1-2, the V gene TRBV7-2, with D maybe TRBD1 (6 bases). Germline loops: CDR1 SGHTA, CDR2 FQGNSA. The V end lost 1 base, the J end lost 0 bases, and 12 bases lay between the germline ends. The CDR3 has 16 residues.

Many counts were recorded for this clone. In nucleotides, the CDR3 is TGTGCCAGCAGTGAGGGGGCTGGGGCCAACGTCCTGACTTTC. It translates to CASSEGAGANVLTF. This sequence joins TRBV28 and TRBJ2-6; TRBD1 might be the D (6 bases). V lost 5 bases and J 2 bases, leaving 7 bases between the germline ends. Germline V CDR1 and CDR2: MDHEN, SYDVKM. This CDR3 is 14 amino acids long.

J is TRBJ1-5 and V is TRBV10-3; D remains unclear. The V end lost 5 bases, the J end lost 5 bases, and 10 bases lay between the germline ends. The CDR3 spans 13 residues. Germline V CDR1 and CDR2: ENHRY, SYGVKD. The CDR3 region has the DNA TGTGCCATCAGTCAGGACGTTTATCAGCCCCAGCATTTT. This sequence encodes CAISQDVYQPQHF.

In its sample, this clone was seen a few times. This CDR3 is CSVVPSYNEQFF. In DNA form, the CDR3 reads TGCAGCGTTGTGCCCTCCTACAATGAGCAGTTCTTC. The rearrangement links TRBV29-1 to TRBJ2-1; D unresolved. In germline, CDR1 is SQVTM, CDR2 ANQGSEA. Trimming took 4 bases from V and 0 from J, leaving 4 bases between them. The CDR3 is 12 residues long.

This clone has only a few counts. CDR3 coding DNA: TGTGCCAGCAGCCAACTGAGTTTGGAGACCCAGTACTTC. Encoded protein: CASSQLSLETQYF. V and J are TRBV14 and TRBJ2-5; no reliable D call. The CDR3 sequence is 13 residues long. The V end was cut by 2 bases, the J end by 5 bases, with 9 bases between. CDR1 is SGHDN, CDR2 FVKESK, per germline. The complete variable domain, with remaining parts taken from reference TRBV14 and TRBJ2-5, reads EAGVTQFPSHSVIEKGQTVTLRCDPISGHDNLYWYRRVMGKEIKFLLHFVKESKQDESGMPNNRFLAERTGGTYSTLKVQPAELEDSGVYFCASSQLSLETQYFGPGTRLLVL.

The chain has TRBV29-1 and TRBJ2-1; 7 nucleotides align to TRBD1. This CDR3 comprises 19 residues. V lost 5 bases and J lost 0; bases outside the gene matches: 19. Germline CDR1 reads SQVTM; CDR2 reads ANQGSEA. The CDR3 nucleotides are TGCAGCGTTCTCCCGACAGGGAAAGGGGGACCAAGCTCCTACAATGAGCAGTTCTTC. Amino acid sequence: CSVLPTGKGGPSSYNEQFF.

The chain couples TRBV4-3 to TRBJ2-2, with 9 bases identical to TRBD2. In germline, CDR1 is LGHNA, CDR2 YSLEER. This CDR3 has 16 amino acids. J gave up 5 bases and V 0 bases, and 4 bases lay outside the gene matches. The CDR3 is CASSQEAAGGTGELFF. Written as DNA, the CDR3 is TGCGCCAGCAGCCAAGAGGCCGCGGGGGGGACCGGGGAGCTGTTTTTT.

The chain joins TRBV4-2 to TRBJ2-7, with 13 bases that match TRBD2. The germline gives CDR1 LGHNA, CDR2 YNFKEQ. Losses at the gene ends were 1 base for V and 9 bases for J; bases not matched to a gene: 12. The CDR3 totals 17 residues. The CDR3 nucleotides read TGTGCCAGCAGCCAAGCCGGCGGGACTAGCGGGGCCTCCGGGCAGTACTTC. Its translation is CASSQAGGTSGASGQYF.

This clone was observed a handful of times. The V and J genes are TRBV29-1 and TRBJ2-1; TRBD2 matches 8 bases. This CDR3 has 14 residues. With V trimmed by 3 bases and J by 7 bases, 8 bases remained unmatched. Germline-derived CDR1 and CDR2 are SQVTM and ANQGSEA. Written as DNA, the CDR3 is TGCAGCGTTGATTTAGCGGGGAGGGGGAATGAGCAGTTCTTC. It specifies CSVDLAGRGNEQFF.

This clone was seen a handful of times. This sequence joins TRBV30 and TRBJ1-5; 9 positions match TRBD1. CDR3 size: 13 residues. Trimming removed 7 bases from V and 1 base from J; junction bases left unmatched: 2. Per the germline V gene, CDR1 is GTSNPN and CDR2 is SVGIG (reference sequence). This chain's CDR3 is CALDRGSNQPQHF. CDR3 sequence (DNA): TGTGCCTTGGACAGGGGCAGCAATCAGCCCCAGCATTTT.